This TCR beta chain was retrieved from a study of OX40 agonist ivuxolimab in advanced cancers. Overall study findings and caveats: Expanded clones were, on average, more numerous among CD8+ T cells than CD4+.

TCRdb keeps only in-frame clones here, not all; method: immunoSEQ multiplex PCR. The sample records 65,000 to 80,000 clones, approximately 91% being singletons. Germline V CDR1 and CDR2: LNHNV, YYDKDF (reference sequence). The CDR3 runs to 15 residues. V lost 4 bases and J lost 6, with 16 bases in between. In the case of this clone: The antigen remains unidentified.

The source material was CD4+ or CD8+ T cells sorted from blood, sampled in a trial of the OX40 agonist ivuxolimab. This receptor was taken from an adult with an advanced solid tumor such as melanoma, head and neck, liver or kidney cancer. The V and J genes are TRBV15 and TRBJ2-4, with D possibly being TRBD2 (5 bases). The CDR3 protein is CATSIEGPFVNIQYF. The CDR3 coding sequence is TGTGCCACCAGCATTGAGGGTCCATTTGTAAACATTCAGTACTTC.